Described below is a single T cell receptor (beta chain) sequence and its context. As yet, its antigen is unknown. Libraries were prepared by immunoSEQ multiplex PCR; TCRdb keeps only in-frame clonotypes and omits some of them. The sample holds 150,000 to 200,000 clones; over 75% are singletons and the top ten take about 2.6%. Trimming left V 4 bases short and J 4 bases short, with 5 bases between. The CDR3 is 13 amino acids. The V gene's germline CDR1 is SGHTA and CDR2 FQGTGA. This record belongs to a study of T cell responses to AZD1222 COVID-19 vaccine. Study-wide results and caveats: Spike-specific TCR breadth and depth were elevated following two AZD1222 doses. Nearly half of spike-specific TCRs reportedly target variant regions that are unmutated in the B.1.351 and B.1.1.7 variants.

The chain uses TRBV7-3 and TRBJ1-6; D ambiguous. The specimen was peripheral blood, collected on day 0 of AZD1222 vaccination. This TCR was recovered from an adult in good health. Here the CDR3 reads CASSSHYNSPLHF. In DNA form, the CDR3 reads TGTGCCAGCAGCTCCCATTATAATTCACCCCTCCACTTT.